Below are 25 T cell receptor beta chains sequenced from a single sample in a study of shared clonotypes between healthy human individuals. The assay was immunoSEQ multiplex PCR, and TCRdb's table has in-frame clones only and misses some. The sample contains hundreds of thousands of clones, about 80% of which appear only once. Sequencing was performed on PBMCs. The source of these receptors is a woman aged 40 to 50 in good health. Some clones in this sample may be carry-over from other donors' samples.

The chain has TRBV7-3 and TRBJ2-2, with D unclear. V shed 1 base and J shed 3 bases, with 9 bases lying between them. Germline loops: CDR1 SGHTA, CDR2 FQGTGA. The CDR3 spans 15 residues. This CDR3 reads CASSLNGGDTGELFF. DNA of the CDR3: TGTGCCAGCAGCTTAAACGGTGGGGACACCGGGGAGCTGTTTTTT. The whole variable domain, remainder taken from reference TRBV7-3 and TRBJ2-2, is GAGVSQTPSNKVTEKGKYVELRCDPISGHTALYWYRQSLGQGPEFLIYFQGTGAADDSGLPNDRFFAVRPEGSVSTLKIQRTERGDSAVYLCASSLNGGDTGELFFGEGSRLTVL.

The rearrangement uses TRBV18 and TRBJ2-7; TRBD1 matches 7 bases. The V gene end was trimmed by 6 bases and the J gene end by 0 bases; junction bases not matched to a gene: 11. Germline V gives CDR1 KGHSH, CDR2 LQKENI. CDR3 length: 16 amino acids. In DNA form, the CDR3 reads TGTGCCAGCTCCCCTAGAGCGGACAGGTCCTCCTACGAGCAGTACTTC. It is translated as CASSPRADRSSYEQYF. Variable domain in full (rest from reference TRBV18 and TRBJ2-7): NAGVMQNPRHLVRRRGQEARLRCSPMKGHSHVYWYRQLPEEGLKFMVYLQKENIIDESGMPKERFSAEFPKEGPSILRIQQVVRGDSAAYFCASSPRADRSSYEQYFGPGTRLTVT.

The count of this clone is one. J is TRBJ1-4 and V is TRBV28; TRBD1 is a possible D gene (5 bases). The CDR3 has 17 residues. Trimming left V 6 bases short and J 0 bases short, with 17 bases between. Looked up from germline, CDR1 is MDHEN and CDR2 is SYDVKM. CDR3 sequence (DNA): TGTGCCAGCAGGGGGCCCAGTGACTCTGCAACTAATGAAAAACTGTTTTTT. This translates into CASRGPSDSATNEKLFF.

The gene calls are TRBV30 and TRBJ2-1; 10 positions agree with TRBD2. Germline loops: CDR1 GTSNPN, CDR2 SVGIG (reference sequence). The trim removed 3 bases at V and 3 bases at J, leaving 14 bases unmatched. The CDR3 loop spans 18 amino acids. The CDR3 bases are TGTGCCTGGAGAGATATTGGGGCTAGCGGGAGTGGCTACAATGAGCAGTTCTTC. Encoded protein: CAWRDIGASGSGYNEQFF.

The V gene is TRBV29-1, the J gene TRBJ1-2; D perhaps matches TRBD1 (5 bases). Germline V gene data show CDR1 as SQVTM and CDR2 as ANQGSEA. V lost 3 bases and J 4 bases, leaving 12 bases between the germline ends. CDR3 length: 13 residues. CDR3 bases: TGCAGCGTTGATCAGGGTCGGGGCTATGGCTACACCTTC. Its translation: CSVDQGRGYGYTF.

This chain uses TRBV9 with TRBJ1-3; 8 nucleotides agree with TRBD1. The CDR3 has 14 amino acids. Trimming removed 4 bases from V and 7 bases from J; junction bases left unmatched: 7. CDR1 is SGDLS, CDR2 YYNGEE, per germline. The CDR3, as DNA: TGTGCCAGCAGCCCTCAGGGGGCTAAGAACACCATATATTTT. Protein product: CASSPQGAKNTIYF.

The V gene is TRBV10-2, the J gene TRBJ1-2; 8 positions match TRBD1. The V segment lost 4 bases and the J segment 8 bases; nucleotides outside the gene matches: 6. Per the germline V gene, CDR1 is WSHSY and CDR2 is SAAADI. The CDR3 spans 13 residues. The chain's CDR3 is CASSVDRAIGYTF. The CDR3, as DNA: TGCGCCAGCAGTGTGGACAGGGCCATCGGCTACACCTTC.

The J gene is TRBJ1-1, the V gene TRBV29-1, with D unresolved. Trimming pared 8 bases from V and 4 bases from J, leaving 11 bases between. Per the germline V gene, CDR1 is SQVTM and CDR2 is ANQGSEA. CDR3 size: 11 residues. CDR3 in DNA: TGCAGCCTCCAGTGGGGCACTGAAGCTTTCTTT. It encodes CSLQWGTEAFF.

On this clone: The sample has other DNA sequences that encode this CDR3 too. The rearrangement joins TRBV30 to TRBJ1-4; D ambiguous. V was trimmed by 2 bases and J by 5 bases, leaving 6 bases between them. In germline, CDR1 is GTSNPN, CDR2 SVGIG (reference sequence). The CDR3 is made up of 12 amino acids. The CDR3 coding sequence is TGTGCCTGGAGTTTGGGAAATGAAAAACTGTTTTTT. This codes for CAWSLGNEKLFF.

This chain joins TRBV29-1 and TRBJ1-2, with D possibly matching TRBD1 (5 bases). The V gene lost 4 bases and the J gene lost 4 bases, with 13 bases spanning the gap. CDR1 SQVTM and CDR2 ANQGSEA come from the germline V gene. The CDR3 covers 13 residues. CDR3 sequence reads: CSVAAGPSYGYTF. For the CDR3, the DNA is TGCAGCGTTGCCGCGGGGCCAAGCTATGGCTACACCTTC.

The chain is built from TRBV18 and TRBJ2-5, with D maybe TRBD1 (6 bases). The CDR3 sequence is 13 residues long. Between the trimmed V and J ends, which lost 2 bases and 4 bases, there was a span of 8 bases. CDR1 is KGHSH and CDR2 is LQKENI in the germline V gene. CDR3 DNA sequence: TGTGCCAGCTCACCAGCAGGGGTAGAGACCCAGTACTTC. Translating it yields CASSPAGVETQYF.

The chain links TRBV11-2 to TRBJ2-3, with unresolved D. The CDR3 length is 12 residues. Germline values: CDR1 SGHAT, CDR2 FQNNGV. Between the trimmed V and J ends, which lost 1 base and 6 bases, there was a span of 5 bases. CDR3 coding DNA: TGTGCCAGCAGCTTAGGGGTTGATACGCAGTATTTT. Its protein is CASSLGVDTQYF.

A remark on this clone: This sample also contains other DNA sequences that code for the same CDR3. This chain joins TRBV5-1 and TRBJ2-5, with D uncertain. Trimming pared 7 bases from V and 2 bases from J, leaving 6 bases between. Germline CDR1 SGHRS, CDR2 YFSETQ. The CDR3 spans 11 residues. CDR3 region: CASSFQETQYF. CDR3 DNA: TGCGCCAGCTCGTTTCAAGAGACCCAGTACTTC. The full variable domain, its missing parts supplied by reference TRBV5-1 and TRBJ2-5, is KAGVTQTPRYLIKTRGQQVTLSCSPISGHRSVSWYQQTPGQGLQFLFEYFSETQRNKGNFPGRFSGRQFSNSRSEMNVSTLELGDSALYLCASSFQETQYFGPGTRLLVL.

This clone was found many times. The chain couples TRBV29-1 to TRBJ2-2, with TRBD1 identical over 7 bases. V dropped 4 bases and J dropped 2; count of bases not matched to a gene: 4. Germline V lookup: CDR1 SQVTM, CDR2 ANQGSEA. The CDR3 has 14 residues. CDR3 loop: CSVVRTGNTGELFF. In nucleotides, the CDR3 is TGCAGCGTTGTTAGGACAGGAAACACCGGGGAGCTGTTTTTT.

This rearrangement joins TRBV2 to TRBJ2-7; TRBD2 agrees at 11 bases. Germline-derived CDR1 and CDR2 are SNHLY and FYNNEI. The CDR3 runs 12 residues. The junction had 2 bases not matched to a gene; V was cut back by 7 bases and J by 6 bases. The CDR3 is CASNLAGGEQYF. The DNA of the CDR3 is TGTGCCAGCAACCTAGCGGGAGGCGAGCAGTACTTC.

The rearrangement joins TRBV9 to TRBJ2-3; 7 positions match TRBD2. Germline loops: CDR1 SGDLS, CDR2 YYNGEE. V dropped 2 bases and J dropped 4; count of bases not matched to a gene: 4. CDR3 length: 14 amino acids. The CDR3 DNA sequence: TGTGCCAGCAGCGTCGGCGGGAGACCAGATACGCAGTATTTT. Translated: CASSVGGRPDTQYF.

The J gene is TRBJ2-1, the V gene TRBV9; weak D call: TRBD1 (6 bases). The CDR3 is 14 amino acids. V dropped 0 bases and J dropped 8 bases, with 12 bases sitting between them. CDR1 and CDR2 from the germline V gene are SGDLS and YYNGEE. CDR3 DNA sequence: TGTGCCAGCAGCGTAGAGGTGGGGGCATATGAGCAGTTCTTC. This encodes CASSVEVGAYEQFF.

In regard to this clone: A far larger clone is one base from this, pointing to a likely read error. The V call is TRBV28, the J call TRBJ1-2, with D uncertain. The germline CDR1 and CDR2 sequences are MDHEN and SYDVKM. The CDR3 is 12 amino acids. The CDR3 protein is CVSSFHSDGYTF. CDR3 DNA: TGTGTCAGCAGTTTTCATTCCGATGGCTACACCTTC.

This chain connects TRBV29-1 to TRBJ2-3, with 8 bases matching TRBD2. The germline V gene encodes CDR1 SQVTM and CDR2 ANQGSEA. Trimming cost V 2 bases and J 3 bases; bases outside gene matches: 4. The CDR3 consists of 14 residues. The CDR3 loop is CSVELAGRTDTQYF. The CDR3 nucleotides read TGCAGCGTTGAATTAGCGGGACGAACAGATACGCAGTATTTT.

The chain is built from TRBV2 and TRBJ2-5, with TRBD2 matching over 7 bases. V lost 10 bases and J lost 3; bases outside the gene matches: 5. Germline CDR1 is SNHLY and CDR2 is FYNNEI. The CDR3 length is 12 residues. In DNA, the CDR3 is TGTGCCACCGGTGGGGGGGAAGAGACCCAGTACTTC. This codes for CATGGGEETQYF.

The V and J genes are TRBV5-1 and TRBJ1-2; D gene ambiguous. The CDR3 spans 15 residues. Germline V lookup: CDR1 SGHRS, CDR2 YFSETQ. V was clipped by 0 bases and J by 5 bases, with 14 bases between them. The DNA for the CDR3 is TGCGCCAGCAGCTTGGCTGCGGAGGGCGGTTATGGCTACACCTTC. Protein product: CASSLAAEGGYGYTF.

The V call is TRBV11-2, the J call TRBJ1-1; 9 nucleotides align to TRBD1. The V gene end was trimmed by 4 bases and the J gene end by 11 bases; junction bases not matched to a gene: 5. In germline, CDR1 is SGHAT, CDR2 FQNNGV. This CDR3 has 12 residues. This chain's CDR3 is CASSYRGREAFF. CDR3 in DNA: TGTGCCAGCAGCTACAGGGGGCGGGAGGCTTTCTTT.

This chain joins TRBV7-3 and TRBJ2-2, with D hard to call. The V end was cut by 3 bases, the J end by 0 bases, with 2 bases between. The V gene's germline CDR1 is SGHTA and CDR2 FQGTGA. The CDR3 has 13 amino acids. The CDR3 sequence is CASSFANTGELFF. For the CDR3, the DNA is TGTGCCAGCAGCTTCGCGAACACCGGGGAGCTGTTTTTT.

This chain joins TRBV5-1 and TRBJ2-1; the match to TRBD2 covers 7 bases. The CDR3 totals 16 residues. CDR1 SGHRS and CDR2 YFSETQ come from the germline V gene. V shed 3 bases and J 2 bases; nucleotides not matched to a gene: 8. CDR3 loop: CASSSGMAGAYNEQFF. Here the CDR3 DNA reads TGCGCCAGCAGCTCCGGGATGGCGGGAGCCTACAATGAGCAGTTCTTC.

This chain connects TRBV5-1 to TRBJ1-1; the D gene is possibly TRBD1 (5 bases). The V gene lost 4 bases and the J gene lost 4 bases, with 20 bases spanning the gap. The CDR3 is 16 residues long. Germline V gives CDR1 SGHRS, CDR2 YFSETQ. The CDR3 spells CASSPAGPGFATEAFF. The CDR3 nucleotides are TGCGCCAGCAGCCCGGCGGGACCAGGGTTTGCCACTGAAGCTTTCTTT.